Presented here are 18 T cell receptor beta chains from one specimen sequenced in a study of OX40 agonist ivuxolimab in advanced cancers. Here immunoSEQ multiplex PCR was the method, and the copy in TCRdb shows in-frame clones only, minus some. The table lists tens of thousands of clones, roughly 85% of them singletons. Sequences were derived from CD4+ or CD8+ T cells sorted from blood, sampled in a trial of the OX40 agonist ivuxolimab. The receptors stem from an adult with an advanced solid tumor such as melanoma, head and neck, liver or kidney cancer.

This clone was found once. The genes are TRBV19 and TRBJ1-5; TRBD1 matches 8 bases. The germline CDR1 and CDR2 sequences are LNHDA and SQIVND (reference sequence). V gave up 3 bases and J gave up 6 bases; unmatched junction bases: 7. The length of the CDR3 is 15 residues. CDR3 in DNA: TGTGCCAGTAGTATTGGACAGGGCTTCAGTCAGCCCCAGCATTTT. Amino acid sequence: CASSIGQGFSQPQHF.

The chain links TRBV9 to TRBJ1-5; D is perhaps TRBD1 (5 bases). V lost 3 bases and J lost 4, with 11 bases in between. Germline V gene data show CDR1 as SGDLS and CDR2 as YYNGEE. The CDR3 totals 14 residues. DNA of the CDR3: TGTGCCAGCAGCGCCACCGGGGGTAATCAGCCCCAGCATTTT. Its protein product is CASSATGGNQPQHF.

This clone was seen more than once but under ten times. The rearrangement links TRBV28 to TRBJ1-2; D is undetermined. CDR1 MDHEN and CDR2 SYDVKM come from the germline V gene. The CDR3 extends over 12 amino acids. Trimming took 7 bases from V and 2 from J, leaving 8 bases between them. The CDR3 bases are TGTGCCAGCATAGGAGCGAACTATGGCTACACCTTC. It encodes CASIGANYGYTF.

The chain couples TRBV28 to TRBJ1-6; D not certain. The V end was cut by 2 bases, the J end by 7 bases, with 12 bases between. Germline-derived CDR1 and CDR2 are MDHEN and SYDVKM. The CDR3 has 15 residues. The CDR3 coding sequence is TGTGCCAGCAGTTTAAACCTGGGCGGGAATTCACCCCTCCACTTT. The encoded protein is CASSLNLGGNSPLHF.

The V call is TRBV15, the J call TRBJ2-3; 8 nucleotides align to TRBD1. This CDR3 spans 15 amino acids. V trimming: 7 bases; J trimming: 2 bases; junction bases outside the gene matches: 8. Germline V gene data show CDR1 as LNHNV and CDR2 as YYDKDF (reference sequence). The CDR3 bases are TGTGCCACCATCAAGGGACAGGAACACACAGATACGCAGTATTTT. Encoded protein: CATIKGQEHTDTQYF.

The V gene is TRBV6-1, the J gene TRBJ1-5; tentatively, D is TRBD1 (6 bases). The germline V and J ends were trimmed by 5 bases and 8 bases, with 10 bases remaining between them. The germline gives CDR1 MNHNS, CDR2 SASEGT. The CDR3 covers 12 residues. The CDR3, as DNA: TGTGCCAGCAGTTCCCCAGGGGAGCCCCAGCATTTT. Translation gives CASSSPGEPQHF.

Sample share makes this clone medium-sized. The genes are TRBV5-4 and TRBJ2-1, with unresolved D. The CDR3 contains 13 residues. Germline CDR1 reads SGHNT; CDR2 reads YYREEE (reference sequence). The V and J ends lost 0 bases and 7 bases respectively, with 8 bases between them. The CDR3 nucleotides are TGTGCCAGCAGCTTGGGGTCCAGGAATGAGCAGTTCTTC. This sequence encodes CASSLGSRNEQFF.

The chain couples TRBV28 to TRBJ2-2; 9 bases line up with TRBD1. The CDR3 length is 14 residues. After removal of 10 bases from V and 4 bases from J, the junction contained 7 bases not matched to a gene. Germline lookup yields CDR1 MDHEN and CDR2 SYDVKM. Here the CDR3 reads CATLTGGFTGELFF. CDR3 DNA sequence: TGTGCCACCTTAACAGGGGGCTTCACCGGGGAGCTGTTTTTT.

The chain combines TRBV7-9 with TRBJ2-1; 12 nucleotides match TRBD2. The CDR3 runs 15 residues. Germline-derived CDR1 and CDR2 are SEHNR and FQNEAQ (reference sequence). V was pared by 5 bases and J by 6 bases, with 5 bases of the junction left unmatched. The CDR3 DNA reads TGTGCCAGCAGCACCGCTAGCGGGAGGGCCAATGAGCAGTTCTTC. Residues: CASSTASGRANEQFF.

The chain couples TRBV6-1 to TRBJ1-2; the match to TRBD1 covers 8 bases. Losses at the gene ends were 9 bases for V and 5 bases for J; bases not matched to a gene: 14. CDR1 is MNHNS and CDR2 is SASEGT in the germline V gene. This CDR3 comprises 15 residues. CDR3 coding DNA: TGTGCCAGTAGACAGGGGATTATACGGGGTTATGGCTACACCTTC. Its protein product is CASRQGIIRGYGYTF.

This rearrangement joins TRBV7-8 to TRBJ1-4, with D tentatively TRBD1 (5 bases). V was cut by 1 base and J by 3 bases, with 9 bases left in between. The CDR3 extends over 15 amino acids. Germline V CDR1 and CDR2: SGHVS, FQNEAQ. The CDR3 region has the DNA TGTGCCAGCAGCTTAGGCAGGGAGTCTAATGAAAAACTGTTTTTT. Its translation is CASSLGRESNEKLFF.

This clone was seen once. The rearrangement uses TRBV23-1 and TRBJ2-1, with a weak D call TRBD2 (5 bases). TRBV23-1 is designated an ORF whose function remains uncertain. The CDR3 length is 16 residues. V gave up 3 bases and J gave up 4 bases, with 16 bases separating them. Written as DNA, the CDR3 is TGCGCCAGCAGTCAGTCGGGATCGCCGAATTACAATGAGCAGTTCTTC. This encodes CASSQSGSPNYNEQFF.

This clone was detected a few times. The J gene is TRBJ2-5, the V gene TRBV2, with D tentatively TRBD2 (6 bases). This CDR3 spans 13 amino acids. Germline V CDR1 and CDR2: SNHLY, FYNNEI. Trimming left V 7 bases short and J 2 bases short, with 11 bases between. For the CDR3, the DNA is TGTGCCAGCACGGGGGACCGGCAAGAGACCCAGTACTTC. This sequence encodes CASTGDRQETQYF.

As regards this clone: This same CDR3 is encoded by further DNA sequences in the sample. J is TRBJ2-1 and V is TRBV5-1; D perhaps matches TRBD2 (5 bases). The CDR3 extends over 15 amino acids. Trimming shortened V by 0 bases and J by 0 bases, and 7 bases separated the two germline ends. Looked up from germline, CDR1 is SGHRS and CDR2 is YFSETQ. The CDR3, as DNA: TGCGCCAGCAGCTTGGTTGCGGGCTCCTACAATGAGCAGTTCTTC. Protein: CASSLVAGSYNEQFF.

The genes are TRBV7-7 and TRBJ2-5, with a possible D match to TRBD1 (6 bases). The CDR3 has 14 residues. The V gene lost 2 bases and the J gene lost 6 bases, with 13 bases spanning the gap. Germline V gives CDR1 SSHAT, CDR2 FNYEAQ (reference sequence). CDR3 in DNA: TGTGCCAGCAGCTTATCACAGGGATCCAAGACCCAGTACTTC. This encodes CASSLSQGSKTQYF.

This chain's CDR3 is CAISSSGGTYEQYF. CDR3 DNA: TGTGCCATCAGTAGTAGCGGAGGGACCTACGAGCAGTACTTC. V is TRBV10-3 and J is TRBJ2-7; D is perhaps TRBD2 (6 bases). Trimming cost V 5 bases and J 2 bases, with 13 bases left between them. This CDR3 region has 14 residues. The germline CDR1 and CDR2 sequences are ENHRY and SYGVKD.

The chain is built from TRBV2 and TRBJ2-5, with TRBD1 as a possible D gene (7 bases). The DNA end is a closer match to TRBJ2-7, so the J assignment may be wrong. The CDR3 has 13 residues. Germline CDR1 SNHLY, CDR2 FYNNEI. The CDR3 nucleotides read TGTGCCAGCAGTGAACAGGGGGGCGGCGAGCAGTACTTC. Translation: CASSEQGGGEQYF.

CDR3 nucleotide sequence: TGTGCCAGCAGTTTATTAGCGGGGGCCGGGTATGAGCAGTTCTTC. Translated: CASSLLAGAGYEQFF. The rearrangement uses TRBV27 and TRBJ2-1; 9 nucleotides match TRBD2. With V trimmed by 1 base and J by 8 bases, 6 bases remained unmatched. Germline V gives CDR1 MNHEY, CDR2 SMNVEV (reference sequence). This CDR3 is 15 amino acids long.